These 21 T cell receptor beta chains originate from one sample sequenced in a study of T-cell memory formation after mild COVID-19. TCRdb fed the 5' RACE reads into MiXCR, producing one record per CDR3 protein. The sample lists fewer than 450,000 distinct CDR3 sequences; around 20% were seen once. The sample comprised PBMCs or a T cell subset sorted from them (not recorded which). The source is an adult woman who had mild COVID-19 (a few samples of this study predate the infection). Cell type and time point are not known.

This chain links TRBV12-3 or TRBV12-4 with TRBJ1-1; D is uncertain. The CDR3 has 13 amino acids. Trimming cost V 3 bases and J 7 bases, with 12 bases left between them. This CDR3 is CASSFVGNGEAFF. The CDR3 DNA sequence: TGTGCCAGCAGTTTCGTGGGGAATGGTGAAGCTTTCTTT.

This clonotype was observed a few times. The rearrangement uses TRBV14 and TRBJ2-7; TRBD1 might be the D (6 bases). V was shortened by 5 bases and J by 1 base, with 12 bases between the two germline ends. The length of the CDR3 is 14 residues. Germline values: CDR1 SGHDN, CDR2 FVKESK. The CDR3 reads CASSTYDRSYEQYF. The CDR3 bases are TGTGCCAGCAGCACCTACGACAGGTCCTACGAGCAGTACTTC.

This clonotype was found a few times. In nucleotides, the CDR3 is TGTGCCAGCAGCTTAGGGAGCGGGGGGACCCTTCTATACAATGAGCAGTTCTTC. This sequence encodes CASSLGSGGTLLYNEQFF. The chain is built from TRBV7-9 and TRBJ2-1, with 9 bases matching TRBD2. The CDR3 runs to 18 residues. Germline loops: CDR1 SEHNR, CDR2 FQNEAQ (reference sequence). V dropped 1 base and J dropped 4; count of bases not matched to a gene: 11.

This clonotype was counted only a few times. The gene calls are TRBV29-1 and TRBJ1-2, with 10 nucleotides matching TRBD1. Trimming cost V 6 bases and J 4 bases; bases outside gene matches: 8. The CDR3 is 14 amino acids. Germline CDR1 and CDR2: SQVTM and ANQGSEA. The CDR3 sequence is CSVRDRGDPYGYTF. Here the CDR3 DNA reads TGCAGCGTCCGGGACAGGGGAGATCCCTATGGCTACACCTTC. The whole variable domain, filled in from reference TRBV29-1 and TRBJ1-2, reads SAVISQKPSRDICQRGTSLTIQCQVDSQVTMMFWYRQQPGQSLTLIATANQGSEATYESGFVIDKFPISRPNLTFSTLTVSNMSPEDSSIYLCSVRDRGDPYGYTFGSGTRLTVV.

This clonotype has just a few counts. The chain employs TRBV4-1 and TRBJ1-2; D ambiguous. Trimming pared 0 bases from V and 3 bases from J, leaving 11 bases between. The CDR3 consists of 15 residues. CDR1 and CDR2 from the germline V gene are MGHRA and YSYEKL. The CDR3 nucleotides are TGCGCCAGCAGCCAAGATTTGGGGAGGGACTATGGCTACACCTTC. Its protein product is CASSQDLGRDYGYTF.

This clonotype was seen a few times. The rearrangement links TRBV5-1 to TRBJ1-2; D is unresolved. The CDR3 runs to 13 residues. Germline values: CDR1 SGHRS, CDR2 YFSETQ. Trimming took 0 bases from V and 5 from J, leaving 8 bases between them. The CDR3 DNA follows: TGCGCCAGCAGCTTGGACAGTTTGTATGGCTACACCTTC. Translated: CASSLDSLYGYTF.

The chain has TRBV7-9 and TRBJ2-1; D not certain. V lost 5 bases to trimming and J lost 5 bases, with 10 bases between them. Germline loops: CDR1 SEHNR, CDR2 FQNEAQ (reference sequence). The CDR3 has 13 residues. As DNA, the CDR3 is TGTGCCAGCAGCCCAAGACTGCACAATGAGCAGTTCTTC. Translating it yields CASSPRLHNEQFF.

The rearrangement joins TRBV12-3 or TRBV12-4 to TRBJ2-7; D gene unclear. The CDR3 extends over 14 amino acids. Between the trimmed V and J ends, which lost 2 bases and 0 bases, there was a span of 8 bases. This CDR3 is CASSLMGNSYEQYF. Here the CDR3 DNA reads TGTGCCAGCAGTTTAATGGGGAACTCCTACGAGCAGTACTTC.

The chain employs TRBV25-1 and TRBJ2-7; D gene unclear. Per the germline V gene, CDR1 is MGHDK and CDR2 is SYGVNS. The V and J ends lost 4 bases and 4 bases respectively, with 8 bases between them. This CDR3 spans 12 amino acids. CDR3 in DNA: TGTGCCAGCAGTGCGGCCTCTTACGAGCAGTACTTC. Its translation: CASSAASYEQYF.

The rearrangement links TRBV7-6 to TRBJ2-5; no definite D call. The germline gives CDR1 SGHVS, CDR2 FNYEAQ. The CDR3 consists of 12 residues. Trimming pared 5 bases from V and 5 bases from J, leaving 9 bases between. This chain's CDR3 is CASSPSLETQYF. The CDR3 nucleotides are TGTGCCAGCAGCCCATCTTTGGAGACCCAGTACTTC. The variable domain in full, with the rest retrieved from reference TRBV7-6 and TRBJ2-5, is GAGVSQSPRYKVTKRGQDVALRCDPISGHVSLYWYRQALGQGPEFLTYFNYEAQQDKSGLPNDRFSAERPEGSISTLTIQRTEQRDSAMYRCASSPSLETQYFGPGTRLLVL.

This clonotype was seen a few times. V and J are TRBV23-1 and TRBJ1-6, with a tentative D call TRBD1 (6 bases). TRBV23-1 qualifies as an ORF whose function is uncertain. The CDR3 length is 17 residues. Between the trimmed V and J ends, which lost 4 bases and 4 bases, there was a span of 17 bases. CDR3 nucleotides: TGCGCCAGCAGTCGTATATCCGGACAGACTTATAATTCACCCCTCCACTTT. This encodes CASSRISGQTYNSPLHF.

This chain joins TRBV5-1 and TRBJ2-3, with D perhaps assigned TRBD1 or TRBD2 (5 bases each). V lost 3 bases to trimming and J lost 6 bases, with 14 bases between them. The CDR3 totals 14 residues. Germline CDR1 SGHRS, CDR2 YFSETQ. The CDR3 is CASSSGRLRDTQYF. The CDR3 DNA sequence: TGCGCCAGCAGCTCGGGACGTCTCCGGGATACGCAGTATTTT.

This clonotype came up a few times. The rearrangement links TRBV4-1 to TRBJ2-4; D remains ambiguous. Per germline, CDR1 MGHRA and CDR2 YSYEKL. The CDR3 loop spans 13 amino acids. Trimming took 0 bases from V and 8 from J, leaving 8 bases between them. CDR3 sequence reads: CASSQDPTDIQYF. CDR3 DNA: TGCGCCAGCAGCCAAGACCCAACGGACATTCAGTACTTC.

This clonotype showed up just a few times. The chain joins TRBV7-9 to TRBJ2-7; unclear D gene. The V end was cut by 3 bases, the J end by 4 bases, with 10 bases between. Germline V gene data show CDR1 as SEHNR and CDR2 as FQNEAQ (reference sequence). The CDR3 is 13 amino acids. The CDR3 protein is CASSFPASYEQYF. CDR3 in DNA: TGTGCCAGCAGCTTCCCAGCGAGTTACGAGCAGTACTTC.

This chain connects TRBV5-5 to TRBJ2-5, with D possibly being TRBD1 or TRBD2 (5 bases each). The V gene lost 2 bases and the J gene lost 5 bases, with 16 bases spanning the gap. The CDR3 spans 15 residues. In germline, CDR1 is SGHKS, CDR2 YYEKEE (reference sequence). The CDR3 DNA is TGTGCCAGCAGCTTTGGGGGAAACCTCAGGGAGACCCAGTACTTC. Encoded protein: CASSFGGNLRETQYF.

This sequence joins TRBV6-5 and TRBJ1-1; 8 bases are a match to TRBD1. This CDR3 has 17 residues. CDR1 and CDR2 (germline): MNHEY, SVGAGI. The junction had 18 bases not matched to a gene; V was cut back by 7 bases and J by 5 bases. CDR3 nucleotides: TGTGCCAGCAACGATAACCCCAGGGGGCGGTTAGAGACTGAAGCTTTCTTT. Translating gives CASNDNPRGRLETEAFF.

V gene TRBV7-3 combines with J gene TRBJ2-5; D unresolved. The CDR3 loop spans 17 amino acids. Germline assignment: CDR1 SGHTA and CDR2 FQGTGA. Trimming left V 1 base short and J 7 bases short, with 22 bases between. The CDR3 DNA follows: TGTGCCAGCAGCTTAAGTCAAGTGGGTCGGACCGAAGGGACCCAGTACTTC. As protein: CASSLSQVGRTEGTQYF.

The chain uses TRBV5-1 and TRBJ1-2; D is ambiguous. The CDR3 has 15 amino acids. V was trimmed by 4 bases and J by 0 bases, leaving 13 bases between them. Germline CDR1 and CDR2: SGHRS and YFSETQ. CDR3 bases: TGCGCCAGCAGCCCATTGCCGGGTACTAACTATGGCTACACCTTC. It encodes CASSPLPGTNYGYTF.

V gene TRBV2 combines with J gene TRBJ1-4; TRBD1 aligns across 7 bases. The junction had 9 bases not matched to a gene; V was cut back by 6 bases and J by 11 bases. The CDR3 has 13 amino acids. Germline CDR1 reads SNHLY; CDR2 reads FYNNEI. In DNA, the CDR3 is TGTGCCAGCAGCCCCTTTGACAGGGCCAAACTGTTTTTT. As protein: CASSPFDRAKLFF.

The CDR3 reads CASSSGTSGRPTYEQYF. DNA of the CDR3: TGTGCCAGCAGTTCCGGGACTAGCGGGAGGCCGACCTACGAGCAGTACTTC. J is TRBJ2-7 and V is TRBV6-6; TRBD2 agrees at 15 bases. Germline V gene lookup returns CDR1 MNHNY and CDR2 SVGAGI (reference sequence). Unmatched junction bases numbered 6, after V lost 4 bases and J lost 2 bases. The CDR3 is 17 residues long.

This clonotype turned up a few times. The genes are TRBV7-2 and TRBJ2-3; TRBD2 matches 11 bases. With V trimmed by 1 base and J by 5 bases, 2 bases remained unmatched. CDR3 size: 15 residues. CDR1 SGHTA and CDR2 FQGNSA come from the germline V gene. The CDR3 DNA reads TGTGCCAGCAGCTTAGTCGGACTAGCGGGAGATACGCAGTATTTT. It yields the protein CASSLVGLAGDTQYF. Full variable domain (rest looked up from reference TRBV7-2 and TRBJ2-3): GAGVSQSPSNKVTEKGKDVELRCDPISGHTALYWYRQSLGQGLEFLIYFQGNSAPDKSGLPSDRFSAERTGGSVSTLTIQRTQQEDSAVYLCASSLVGLAGDTQYFGPGTRLTVL.